This TCR beta chain is drawn from a study of blood T cell repertoires in COVID-19 (TCRdb year 2020). Regarding the study in general: Samples covering the acute and convalescent phases of COVID-19 were provided by collaborators in the United States, Italy and Spain. The material from the prospective study consisted of cDNA or gDNA derived from T cells, B-cell-depleted T cells, or PBMCs. The dataset comprised deeply sampled blood TCRbeta repertoires from subjects exposed to, actively infected with, or recovered from COVID-19. The repertoires were released in a freely available public database meant as a resource for research on the immune response to SARS-CoV-2. Samples came from the ongoing ImmuneRACE study (first 160 participants) plus 1,254 subjects from 6 global collaborators. Sample metadata almost always included a de-identified subject ID, COVID-19 status, age in years and sex. Where available, HLA class I and class II types were taken from metadata supplied by the sample provider and were not determined by assay-based typing.

Collaborating institutions collected whole blood in K2EDTA tubes following their own protocols. For TCRbeta analysis, collaborators shipped samples in one of three forms: frozen whole blood, isolated PBMCs, or DNA extracted from either of those sample types. On this clone: Its antigen target is currently unknown. No quality values exist for individual bases; no much larger clone is one base distant.

Spanning cysteine to phenylalanine, the CDR3 consists of 15 amino acids. Just CDR3 DNA is preserved here, 45 bases in frame from base 1. The germline V gene provides CDR1 SGDLS and CDR2 YYNGEE. V is trimmed back by 0 bases and J by 8 bases, and the junction contains 4 bases that no gene match accounts for. Findings and caveats that apply to the study as a whole: Clinical and demographic metadata were provided uncurated, with the amount varying by source and participant.

TCRbeta CDR3 regions were amplified from genomic DNA by means of the immunoSEQ Assay, a bias-controlled multiplex PCR. In the source study's methods: The number of nucleated cells in each sample was estimated from the amplification of reference gene primers within the assay. To quantify the absolute abundance of each unique TCRbeta CDR3 rearrangement, sequence reads were collapsed and filtered. For each sample, productive Simpson clonality was calculated as the square root of Simpson's diversity index across productive rearrangements. TCRdb retrieved this table from immuneACCESS and kept in-frame rearrangements only. Not all clones are present; in checked studies, unresolved V genes account for under half, and no reason is known for the remainder. V, J and clone size are taken as reported in that table, and D and trimming were inferred from the DNA itself. For this sample the table gives around 120,000 clones, of which over 60% were detected only once. The top ten hold under 5% of the sample.

Material: peripheral blood. The source is a woman aged 80 or older with acute or convalescent COVID-19. The sequence links TRBV9 to TRBJ1-4; TRBD1 agrees with 10 junctional bases. This receptor has the CDR3 CASSVGTGGGEKLFF. The nucleotide sequence is given as TGTGCCAGCAGCGTAGGGACAGGGGGAGGCGAAAAACTGTTTTTT.